Here is one T cell receptor beta chain with its context. At one end the junction does not follow the germline gene, possibly because of a read error. The germline CDR1 and CDR2 sequences are SGHAT and FQNNGV. The CDR3 is 15 amino acids. Only in-frame clones appear in the TCRdb table, and some are missing; sequencing was by immunoSEQ multiplex PCR. Of roughly 62,000 clones listed, about 80% are singletons. The data derive from a study of blood T cell repertoires in COVID-19. This receptor was identified in a man older than 75 with COVID-19, enrolled during active disease. Source material: peripheral blood. This chain uses TRBV11-2 with TRBJ1-6; 7 bases agree with TRBD1. The chain's CDR3 is CASSLDRQGNSPLHF. In nucleotides, the CDR3 is TGTGCCAGCAGCCTAGACAGACAGGGAAATTCACCCCTCCACTTT.